This T cell receptor (beta chain) was observed in a study of blood T cells in healthy people across ages. Then a second PCR, running roughly 7 to 11 cycles, was carried out with a sample-barcoded 5' primer and a J-beta primer mix. TCRdb independently ran MiXCR on the 5' RACE reads; one entry per CDR3 protein. The sample records some 700,000 distinct CDR3 sequences, roughly 41% being singletons. The CDR3 covers 14 residues. CDR1 and CDR2 (germline): SGHRS, YFSETQ. Trimming pared 0 bases from V and 11 bases from J, leaving 17 bases between. Study-wide results and limits: The donors' CMV status was not determined, possibly confounding changes in expanded clonotypes.

With respect to this clonotype: The antigen is unknown.

The sample consisted of blood. The chain carries TRBV5-1 and TRBJ2-5; D is tentatively TRBD1 or TRBD2 (5 bases each). The receptor was derived from a woman aged 55-69 years in good health. This CDR3 reads CASSLGGADNEQYF. Written as DNA, the CDR3 is TGCGCCAGCAGCTTGGGAGGGGCCGACAATGAGCAGTACTTC.